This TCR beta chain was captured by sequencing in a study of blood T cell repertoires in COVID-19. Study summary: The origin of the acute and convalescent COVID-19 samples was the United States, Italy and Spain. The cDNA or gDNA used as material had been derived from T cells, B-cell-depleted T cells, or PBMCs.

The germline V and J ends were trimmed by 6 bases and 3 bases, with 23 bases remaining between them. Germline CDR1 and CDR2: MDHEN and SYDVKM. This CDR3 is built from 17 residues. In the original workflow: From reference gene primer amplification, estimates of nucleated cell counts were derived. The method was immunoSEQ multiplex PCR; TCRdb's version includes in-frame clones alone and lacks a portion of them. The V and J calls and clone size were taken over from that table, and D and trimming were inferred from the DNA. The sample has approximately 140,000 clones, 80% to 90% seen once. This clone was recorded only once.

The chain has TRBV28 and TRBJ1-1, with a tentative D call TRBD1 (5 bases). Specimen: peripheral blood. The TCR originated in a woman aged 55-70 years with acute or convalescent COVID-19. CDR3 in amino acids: CASRHSGTSPRDTEAFF. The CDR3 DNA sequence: TGTGCCAGCAGACACTCCGGGACTTCCCCACGGGACACTGAAGCTTTCTTT. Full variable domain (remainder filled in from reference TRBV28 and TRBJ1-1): DVKVTQSSRYLVKRTGEKVFLECVQDMDHENMFWYRQDPGLGLRLIYFSYDVKMKEKGDIPEGYSVSREKKERFSLILESASTNQTSMYLCASRHSGTSPRDTEAFFGQGTRLTVV.